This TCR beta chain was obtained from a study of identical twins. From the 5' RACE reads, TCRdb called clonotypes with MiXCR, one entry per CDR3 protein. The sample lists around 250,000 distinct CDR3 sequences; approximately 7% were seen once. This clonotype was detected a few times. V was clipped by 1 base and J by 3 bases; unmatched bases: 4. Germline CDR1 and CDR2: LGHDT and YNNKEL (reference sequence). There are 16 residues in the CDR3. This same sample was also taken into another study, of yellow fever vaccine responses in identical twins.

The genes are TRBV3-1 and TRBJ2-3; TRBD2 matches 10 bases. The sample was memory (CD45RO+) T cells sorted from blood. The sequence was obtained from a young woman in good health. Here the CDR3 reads CASSQAAGGPTDTQYF. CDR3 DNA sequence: TGTGCCAGCAGCCAAGCAGCGGGGGGGCCTACAGATACGCAGTATTTT.